Listed below are T cell receptor beta chains from one sample, sequenced in a study of regulatory T cells in long-lasting Graves disease. TCRdb ran MiXCR on the multiplex PCR reads and lists one entry per CDR3 protein. The sample consists of fewer than 400,000 distinct CDR3 sequences, about a sixth of them appearing once. The sequences come from peripheral blood mononuclear cells (PBMCs), collected at new diagnosis, from a patient treated with antithyroid drugs. The origin of the receptors is a female donor with Graves disease. Each CDR3 is given with its conserved first and last residue. Each record gives: CDR3 protein, CDR3 DNA, J gene, clone size, CDR3 length, V gene, D gene. D genes are given only for firm matches. Size is stated for part of the rows, as once, few or many counts, or as a class when the clone is expanded.

CDR3 protein: CSASATGPDTQYF
CDR3 DNA: TGCAGTGCAAGCGCGACAGGGCCAGATACGCAGTATTTT
J gene: TRBJ2-3
clone size: many
CDR3 length: 13
V gene: TRBV20-1
D gene: TRBD1

CDR3 protein: CASSLAGGSYNSPLHF
CDR3 DNA: TGTGCCAGCAGTCTGGCAGGCGGCTCCTATAATTCACCCCTCCACTTT
J gene: TRBJ1-6
clone size: .
CDR3 length: 16
V gene: TRBV6-1
D gene: .

CDR3 protein: CATSRVPTSQPQHF
CDR3 DNA: TGTGCCACCAGCAGAGTCCCCACCTCTCAGCCCCAGCATTTT
J gene: TRBJ1-5
clone size: few
CDR3 length: 14
V gene: TRBV15
D gene: .

CDR3 protein: CASTPRNSGTHYEQYF
CDR3 DNA: TGTGCCAGCACCCCCCGAAACAGCGGGACCCACTACGAGCAGTACTTC
J gene: TRBJ2-7
clone size: many
CDR3 length: 16
V gene: TRBV6-1
D gene: TRBD2

CDR3 protein: CATSDFRVPGELFF
CDR3 DNA: TGTGCCACCAGTGATTTTAGGGTGCCCGGGGAGCTGTTTTTT
J gene: TRBJ2-2
clone size: many
CDR3 length: 14
V gene: TRBV24-1
D gene: .

CDR3 protein: CSVEIRTQRDEQYF
CDR3 DNA: TGCAGCGTTGAGATCAGGACCCAAAGGGACGAGCAGTACTTC
J gene: TRBJ2-7
clone size: many
CDR3 length: 14
V gene: TRBV29-1
D gene: .

CDR3 protein: CASSSGPDGLSLHF
CDR3 DNA: TGTGCCAGCAGCTCGGGGCCCGACGGACTGTCCCTCCACTTT
J gene: TRBJ1-6
clone size: many
CDR3 length: 14
V gene: TRBV13
D gene: .

CDR3 protein: CASSESWRDEQFF
CDR3 DNA: TGCGCCAGCAGTGAGAGTTGGCGGGATGAGCAGTTCTTC
J gene: TRBJ2-1
clone size: many
CDR3 length: 13
V gene: TRBV10-1
D gene: .

CDR3 protein: CASSPKLRVAVYGEAFF
CDR3 DNA: TGTGCCAGCAGCCCAAAGTTGAGGGTTGCTGTGTATGGTGAAGCTTTCTTT
J gene: TRBJ1-1
clone size: many
CDR3 length: 17
V gene: TRBV7-9
D gene: .

CDR3 protein: CASSPRDRGTRNEQFF
CDR3 DNA: TGTGCCAGCTCACCCCGGGACAGGGGAACAAGGAATGAGCAGTTCTTC
J gene: TRBJ2-1
clone size: many
CDR3 length: 16
V gene: TRBV18
D gene: TRBD1

CDR3 protein: CASSQGGGRGQPQHF
CDR3 DNA: TGTGCCAGCAGTCAAGGAGGGGGGCGAGGTCAGCCCCAGCATTTT
J gene: TRBJ1-5
clone size: .
CDR3 length: 15
V gene: TRBV5-6
D gene: .

CDR3 protein: CASRPGQGVFLGTEAFF
CDR3 DNA: TGTGCCAGCAGACCCGGACAGGGGGTCTTCCTGGGCACTGAAGCTTTCTTT
J gene: TRBJ1-1
clone size: many
CDR3 length: 17
V gene: TRBV28
D gene: TRBD1

CDR3 protein: CASSLVVGGYGYTF
CDR3 DNA: TGTGCCAGCAGCTTAGTAGTTGGCGGTTATGGCTACACCTTC
J gene: TRBJ1-2
clone size: many
CDR3 length: 14
V gene: TRBV7-9
D gene: .

CDR3 protein: CASNLRGSNTGELFF
CDR3 DNA: TGTGCCAGCAACCTCCGGGGCTCGAACACCGGGGAGCTGTTTTTT
J gene: TRBJ2-2
clone size: many
CDR3 length: 15
V gene: TRBV11-2
D gene: .

CDR3 protein: CASSLGGTDRVSYNEQFF
CDR3 DNA: TGCGCCAGCAGCTTGGGGGGGACAGACAGGGTTTCCTACAATGAGCAGTTCTTC
J gene: TRBJ2-1
clone size: many
CDR3 length: 18
V gene: TRBV5-1
D gene: TRBD1

CDR3 protein: CASSTDRVWADTQYF
CDR3 DNA: TGTGCCAGTAGTACCGACAGGGTGTGGGCTGATACGCAGTATTTT
J gene: TRBJ2-3
clone size: many
CDR3 length: 15
V gene: TRBV19
D gene: TRBD1

CDR3 protein: CAITGLAGYNEQFF
CDR3 DNA: TGTGCCATCACCGGACTAGCGGGATACAATGAGCAGTTCTTC
J gene: TRBJ2-1
clone size: .
CDR3 length: 14
V gene: TRBV10-3
D gene: TRBD2

CDR3 protein: CASNSFSQETQYF
CDR3 DNA: TGTGCCAGCAACAGTTTCAGCCAAGAGACCCAGTACTTC
J gene: TRBJ2-5
clone size: many
CDR3 length: 13
V gene: TRBV6-1
D gene: .

CDR3 protein: CASSTLETQYF
CDR3 DNA: TGTGCCAGCAGCACTCTAGAGACCCAGTACTTC
J gene: TRBJ2-5
clone size: many
CDR3 length: 11
V gene: TRBV7-9
D gene: .

CDR3 protein: CASSSTGAGTGELFF
CDR3 DNA: TGTGCCAGCAGTTCGACAGGGGCAGGAACCGGGGAGCTGTTTTTT
J gene: TRBJ2-2
clone size: few
CDR3 length: 15
V gene: TRBV28
D gene: TRBD1

CDR3 protein: CASTFSLMGIGEQYF
CDR3 DNA: TGTGCCAGCACCTTCTCCCTGATGGGAATCGGCGAGCAGTACTTC
J gene: TRBJ2-7
clone size: .
CDR3 length: 15
V gene: TRBV27
D gene: .

CDR3 protein: CASSPTSGTDTQYF
CDR3 DNA: TGTGCCAGCAGCCCCACTAGCGGCACAGATACGCAGTATTTT
J gene: TRBJ2-3
clone size: many
CDR3 length: 14
V gene: TRBV12-3/TRBV12-4
D gene: TRBD2

CDR3 protein: CAWSVQGGNTEAFF
CDR3 DNA: TGTGCCTGGAGTGTACAGGGGGGAAACACTGAAGCTTTCTTT
J gene: TRBJ1-1
clone size: many
CDR3 length: 14
V gene: TRBV30
D gene: TRBD1

CDR3 protein: CAWSVGAGEKEAFF
CDR3 DNA: TGTGCCTGGAGTGTAGGGGCGGGGGAAAAAGAAGCTTTCTTT
J gene: TRBJ1-1
clone size: many
CDR3 length: 14
V gene: TRBV30
D gene: .

CDR3 protein: CASSTGARHQETQYF
CDR3 DNA: TGTGCCAGCAGCACAGGGGCTCGCCACCAAGAGACCCAGTACTTC
J gene: TRBJ2-5
clone size: many
CDR3 length: 15
V gene: TRBV6-1
D gene: TRBD1

CDR3 protein: CASSLTSTDAQYF
CDR3 DNA: TGTGCCAGCAGTTTAACTAGCACAGATGCGCAGTATTTT
J gene: TRBJ2-3
clone size: .
CDR3 length: 13
V gene: TRBV28
D gene: .

CDR3 protein: CASSYGQGRDEQFF
CDR3 DNA: TGTGCCAGCAGTTACGGGCAGGGCAGGGATGAGCAGTTCTTC
J gene: TRBJ2-1
clone size: many
CDR3 length: 14
V gene: TRBV6-5
D gene: .

CDR3 protein: CASSQGSQGSYSGNTIYF
CDR3 DNA: TGCGCCAGCAGCCAAGGAAGCCAAGGCAGCTACTCTGGAAACACCATATATTTT
J gene: TRBJ1-3
clone size: few
CDR3 length: 18
V gene: TRBV4-1
D gene: .

CDR3 protein: CASSPGPGKETQYF
CDR3 DNA: TGTGCCAGCAGCCCTGGCCCAGGGAAAGAGACCCAGTACTTC
J gene: TRBJ2-5
clone size: many
CDR3 length: 14
V gene: TRBV12-3/TRBV12-4
D gene: .

CDR3 protein: CASSKRQGFGGEKLFF
CDR3 DNA: TGTGCCAGCAGCAAGAGGCAGGGGTTTGGGGGTGAAAAACTGTTTTTT
J gene: TRBJ1-4
clone size: many
CDR3 length: 16
V gene: TRBV7-2
D gene: .

CDR3 protein: CASSSSPAGETQYF
CDR3 DNA: TGTGCCAGCAGCTCATCGCCGGCAGGCGAGACCCAGTACTTC
J gene: TRBJ2-5
clone size: many
CDR3 length: 14
V gene: TRBV11-3
D gene: .

CDR3 protein: CASSLSRGADTQYF
CDR3 DNA: TGTGCCAGCAGCTTATCCCGTGGGGCAGATACGCAGTATTTT
J gene: TRBJ2-3
clone size: few
CDR3 length: 14
V gene: TRBV7-2
D gene: .

CDR3 protein: CASRHGQETANTGELFF
CDR3 DNA: TGCGCCAGCAGACATGGACAGGAGACCGCGAACACCGGGGAGCTGTTTTTT
J gene: TRBJ2-2
clone size: .
CDR3 length: 17
V gene: TRBV5-1
D gene: TRBD1

CDR3 protein: CASSGGGGEQYF
CDR3 DNA: TGTGCCAGCAGTGGAGGAGGGGGCGAGCAGTACTTC
J gene: TRBJ2-7
clone size: .
CDR3 length: 12
V gene: TRBV2
D gene: .

CDR3 protein: CASSPRQGFATEAFF
CDR3 DNA: TGCGCCAGCAGCCCTCGACAGGGGTTTGCCACTGAAGCTTTCTTT
J gene: TRBJ1-1
clone size: many
CDR3 length: 15
V gene: TRBV5-1
D gene: TRBD1

CDR3 protein: CASGVRQNTGELFF
CDR3 DNA: TGTGCCAGCGGGGTCAGACAGAACACCGGGGAGCTGTTTTTT
J gene: TRBJ2-2
clone size: many
CDR3 length: 14
V gene: TRBV6-1
D gene: .

CDR3 protein: CASTPGTGTSYEQYF
CDR3 DNA: TGTGCCAGCACTCCCGGGACAGGCACCTCCTACGAGCAGTACTTC
J gene: TRBJ2-7
clone size: many
CDR3 length: 15
V gene: TRBV28
D gene: TRBD1

CDR3 protein: CASSFANEQFF
CDR3 DNA: TGTGCCAGCAGCTTCGCGAATGAGCAGTTCTTC
J gene: TRBJ2-1
clone size: .
CDR3 length: 11
V gene: TRBV7-9
D gene: .

CDR3 protein: CAWNGDTQYF
CDR3 DNA: TGTGCCTGGAACGGTGATACGCAGTATTTT
J gene: TRBJ2-3
clone size: many
CDR3 length: 10
V gene: TRBV30
D gene: .

CDR3 protein: CASSPGILTHNEQFF
CDR3 DNA: TGTGCCAGCAGCCCTGGGATCTTAACCCACAATGAGCAGTTCTTC
J gene: TRBJ2-1
clone size: once
CDR3 length: 15
V gene: TRBV9
D gene: .

CDR3 protein: CASSLTFSLAGITDTQYF
CDR3 DNA: TGTGCCAGCAGTTTAACATTTTCCCTAGCGGGTATAACAGATACGCAGTATTTT
J gene: TRBJ2-3
clone size: many
CDR3 length: 18
V gene: TRBV12-3/TRBV12-4
D gene: TRBD2

CDR3 protein: CASSLGDSGRQETQYF
CDR3 DNA: TGTGCCAGCAGCTTAGGCGATAGCGGGAGACAAGAGACCCAGTACTTC
J gene: TRBJ2-5
clone size: many
CDR3 length: 16
V gene: TRBV7-9
D gene: TRBD2

CDR3 protein: CASSQVISGGGETQYF
CDR3 DNA: TGTGCCAGCAGCCAAGTTATTAGCGGGGGGGGAGAGACCCAGTACTTC
J gene: TRBJ2-5
clone size: .
CDR3 length: 16
V gene: TRBV3-1
D gene: TRBD2

CDR3 protein: CASKDYGSYEQYF
CDR3 DNA: TGTGCCAGCAAAGACTATGGCTCCTACGAGCAGTACTTC
J gene: TRBJ2-7
clone size: many
CDR3 length: 13
V gene: TRBV12-3/TRBV12-4
D gene: .

CDR3 protein: CASSFDSNQPQHF
CDR3 DNA: TGTGCCAGCAGCTTTGATAGCAATCAGCCCCAGCATTTT
J gene: TRBJ1-5
clone size: .
CDR3 length: 13
V gene: TRBV7-2
D gene: .

CDR3 protein: CSVLASGSNEQFF
CDR3 DNA: TGCAGCGTTCTGGCTAGCGGCTCCAATGAGCAGTTCTTC
J gene: TRBJ2-1
clone size: few
CDR3 length: 13
V gene: TRBV29-1
D gene: TRBD2

CDR3 protein: CASSTETGFYDQPQHF
CDR3 DNA: TGTGCCAGCAGTACCGAGACAGGGTTCTACGATCAGCCCCAGCATTTT
J gene: TRBJ1-5
clone size: many
CDR3 length: 16
V gene: TRBV28
D gene: TRBD1

CDR3 protein: CASSFVHGGSYNEQFF
CDR3 DNA: TGTGCCAGCAGCTTTGTTCACGGGGGATCCTACAATGAGCAGTTCTTC
J gene: TRBJ2-1
clone size: many
CDR3 length: 16
V gene: TRBV7-9
D gene: .

CDR3 protein: CASSLIAGAPQETQYF
CDR3 DNA: TGTGCCAGTAGTTTGATAGCGGGAGCCCCCCAAGAGACCCAGTACTTC
J gene: TRBJ2-5
clone size: many
CDR3 length: 16
V gene: TRBV19
D gene: TRBD2

CDR3 protein: CASSLGQVHNEQFF
CDR3 DNA: TGTGCCAGCAGTTTGGGACAGGTTCACAATGAGCAGTTCTTC
J gene: TRBJ2-1
clone size: .
CDR3 length: 14
V gene: TRBV6-5
D gene: TRBD1

CDR3 protein: CSVWTGSGDYGYTF
CDR3 DNA: TGCAGCGTTTGGACAGGCTCCGGGGACTATGGCTACACCTTC
J gene: TRBJ1-2
clone size: .
CDR3 length: 14
V gene: TRBV29-1
D gene: TRBD1

CDR3 protein: CASSIDGETQYF
CDR3 DNA: TGTGCCAGTAGTATAGATGGGGAGACCCAGTACTTC
J gene: TRBJ2-5
clone size: few
CDR3 length: 12
V gene: TRBV19
D gene: .

CDR3 protein: CASSSRSGYTEAFF
CDR3 DNA: TGTGCCAGCAGCTCTAGGTCAGGGTACACTGAAGCTTTCTTT
J gene: TRBJ1-1
clone size: many
CDR3 length: 14
V gene: TRBV6-1
D gene: .

CDR3 protein: CASTQGDSNYNEQFF
CDR3 DNA: TGCGCCAGCACGCAGGGGGACTCGAATTACAATGAGCAGTTCTTC
J gene: TRBJ2-1
clone size: many
CDR3 length: 15
V gene: TRBV10-2
D gene: .

CDR3 protein: CASSRLREQFF
CDR3 DNA: TGTGCCAGCAGTCGACTTCGGGAGCAGTTCTTC
J gene: TRBJ2-1
clone size: few
CDR3 length: 11
V gene: TRBV12-3/TRBV12-4
D gene: .

CDR3 protein: CASSPGGVRAIMGGYTF
CDR3 DNA: TGTGCCAGCAGCCCGGGGGGGGTTCGAGCCATTATGGGGGGCTACACCTTC
J gene: TRBJ1-2
clone size: few
CDR3 length: 17
V gene: TRBV5-6
D gene: .

CDR3 protein: CASSSWTGSEMGKLFF
CDR3 DNA: TGCGCCAGCAGCTCCTGGACAGGGTCCGAGATGGGAAAACTGTTTTTT
J gene: TRBJ1-4
clone size: many
CDR3 length: 16
V gene: TRBV5-1
D gene: TRBD1

CDR3 protein: CASSLLAGGPTGEQFF
CDR3 DNA: TGTGCCAGCAGTTTACTAGCGGGAGGACCTACGGGGGAGCAGTTCTTC
J gene: TRBJ2-1
clone size: many
CDR3 length: 16
V gene: TRBV6-5
D gene: TRBD2

CDR3 protein: CASSNRDRGHSGANVLTF
CDR3 DNA: TGTGCCAGCAGCAACCGGGACAGGGGGCACTCTGGGGCCAACGTCCTGACTTTC
J gene: TRBJ2-6
clone size: few
CDR3 length: 18
V gene: TRBV9
D gene: TRBD1

CDR3 protein: CASSLVVGGTAKNIQYF
CDR3 DNA: TGTGCCAGCAGCTTAGTTGTTGGGGGGACGGCCAAAAACATTCAGTACTTC
J gene: TRBJ2-4
clone size: many
CDR3 length: 17
V gene: TRBV11-2
D gene: .